The rows below give T cell receptor beta chains drawn from one sample of a study of shared clonotypes between healthy human individuals. The table came from immunoSEQ multiplex PCR; TCRdb's copy has only in-frame clones and leaves some out. The table includes around 2.3 million clones, around 95% detected once. The sample comprised naive CD4+ T cells sorted from blood. The receptors originated from a man younger than 35 in good health. The CDR3 runs from the conserved cysteine through the conserved F or W. The order of the fields is J gene, D gene, V gene, clone size, CDR3 DNA, CDR3 protein. The D gene is left open where the match is weak. Expanded clones get a size class; other rows say once, few or many, or leave the size out.

j_gene: TRBJ1-1; d_gene: -; v_gene: TRBV7-8; abundance: -; CDR3nt: TGTGCCAGCAGCACACCACGATTTAAAGGGAGCACTGAAGCTTTCTTT; CDR3aa: CASSTPRFKGSTEAFF
j_gene: TRBJ1-1; d_gene: -; v_gene: TRBV28; abundance: -; CDR3nt: TGTGCCAGCAGTTTAAGAGGACGAAGGGAGAACACTGAAGCTTTCTTT; CDR3aa: CASSLRGRRENTEAFF
j_gene: TRBJ1-1; d_gene: TRBD1; v_gene: TRBV6-4; abundance: -; CDR3nt: TGTGCCAGACACAGGGGGGTAACTTCTGAAGCTTTCTTT; CDR3aa: CARHRGVTSEAFF
j_gene: TRBJ2-2; d_gene: -; v_gene: TRBV20-1; abundance: -; CDR3nt: TGCAGTGCTACTACCGGGGAGCTGTTTTTT; CDR3aa: CSATTGELFF
j_gene: TRBJ2-7; d_gene: TRBD2; v_gene: TRBV28; abundance: -; CDR3nt: TGTGCCAGCACTGGGACTAGCGGGGGGTACTACGAGCAGTACTTC; CDR3aa: CASTGTSGGYYEQYF
j_gene: TRBJ1-5; d_gene: TRBD1; v_gene: TRBV19; abundance: -; CDR3nt: TGTGCCAGTAGATGGGGCCCAGGGGGAAGCAATCAGCCCCAGCATTTT; CDR3aa: CASRWGPGGSNQPQHF
j_gene: TRBJ2-1; d_gene: -; v_gene: TRBV29-1; abundance: -; CDR3nt: TGCAGCGTTGAAGATCTTTTTTCCCGGGACTCAGGGGTCAATGAGCAGTTCTTC; CDR3aa: CSVEDLFSRDSGVNEQFF
j_gene: TRBJ2-2; d_gene: -; v_gene: TRBV1; abundance: -; CDR3nt: TGCACCAGCAGCCAAGATGAGGAAGGCGGGGAGCTGTTTTTT; CDR3aa: CTSSQDEEGGELFF
j_gene: TRBJ1-4; d_gene: TRBD1; v_gene: TRBV30; abundance: -; CDR3nt: TGTGCCTGGACCCTTACAGGGGGCCCTAATGAAAAACTGTTTTTT; CDR3aa: CAWTLTGGPNEKLFF
j_gene: TRBJ2-6; d_gene: -; v_gene: TRBV30; abundance: -; CDR3nt: TGTGCCTGGAGACAACACTCTGGGGCCAACGTCCTGACTTTC; CDR3aa: CAWRQHSGANVLTF
j_gene: TRBJ2-1; d_gene: TRBD2; v_gene: TRBV5-6; abundance: -; CDR3nt: TGTGCCAGCAGCCCACTGGGACTAGCGGGGGGATTCAATGAGCAGTTCTTC; CDR3aa: CASSPLGLAGGFNEQFF
j_gene: TRBJ2-2; d_gene: TRBD1; v_gene: TRBV30; abundance: -; CDR3nt: TGTGCCTGGAGTGAACAGGGGGTGTCCGGGGAGCTGTTTTTT; CDR3aa: CAWSEQGVSGELFF
j_gene: TRBJ2-7; d_gene: TRBD1; v_gene: TRBV18; abundance: -; CDR3nt: TGTGCCAGCTCCCCCACCGGGACAGGCCCCGGGCAGTACTTC; CDR3aa: CASSPTGTGPGQYF
j_gene: TRBJ1-1; d_gene: TRBD1; v_gene: TRBV25-1; abundance: -; CDR3nt: TGTGCCAGCAGTGAGGACAGGGGTGGCACTGAAGCTTTCTTT; CDR3aa: CASSEDRGGTEAFF
j_gene: TRBJ1-4; d_gene: TRBD1; v_gene: TRBV28; abundance: -; CDR3nt: TGTGCCAGCAGTTTGACAGGGAGGGGGGAAAAACTGTTTTTT; CDR3aa: CASSLTGRGEKLFF
j_gene: TRBJ2-3; d_gene: -; v_gene: TRBV2; abundance: few; CDR3nt: TGTGCCAGCAGGGGGGGAGATACGCAGTATTTT; CDR3aa: CASRGGDTQYF
j_gene: TRBJ1-5; d_gene: -; v_gene: TRBV2; abundance: -; CDR3nt: TGTGCCAGCGAGGGATCTAGGAAAGGCAATCAGCCCCAGCATTTT; CDR3aa: CASEGSRKGNQPQHF
j_gene: TRBJ2-2; d_gene: TRBD2; v_gene: TRBV29-1; abundance: -; CDR3nt: TGCAGCGTTAGAGCGGGGGGGCACACCGGGGAGCTGTTTTTT; CDR3aa: CSVRAGGHTGELFF
j_gene: TRBJ1-2; d_gene: -; v_gene: TRBV30; abundance: -; CDR3nt: TGTGCCTGGATTACAGGGTTACGTGGCTACACCTTC; CDR3aa: CAWITGLRGYTF
j_gene: TRBJ2-1; d_gene: -; v_gene: TRBV2; abundance: -; CDR3nt: TGTGCCAGCAGTGGACAGGAGGCTGGCAATGAGCAGTTCTTC; CDR3aa: CASSGQEAGNEQFF
j_gene: TRBJ1-3; d_gene: -; v_gene: TRBV18; abundance: -; CDR3nt: TGTGCCAGCTCAGTACCATCCTCTGGAAACACCATATATTTT; CDR3aa: CASSVPSSGNTIYF
j_gene: TRBJ1-5; d_gene: -; v_gene: TRBV5-4; abundance: once; CDR3nt: TGTGCCAGCAGTCTCGAAGGGGGCAATCAGCCCCAGCATTTT; CDR3aa: CASSLEGGNQPQHF
j_gene: TRBJ2-5; d_gene: TRBD1; v_gene: TRBV19; abundance: -; CDR3nt: TGTGCCAGTAGTAACCAGGGGGTTGGGGAGACCCAGTACTTC; CDR3aa: CASSNQGVGETQYF
j_gene: TRBJ2-7; d_gene: TRBD1; v_gene: TRBV2; abundance: -; CDR3nt: TGTGCCAGCAATAAACAGGGGGCGGTGGACGAGCAGTACTTC; CDR3aa: CASNKQGAVDEQYF
j_gene: TRBJ2-5; d_gene: -; v_gene: TRBV5-5; abundance: once; CDR3nt: TGTGCCAGCAGCTTGGAGGGATTGGAGACCCAGTACTTC; CDR3aa: CASSLEGLETQYF
j_gene: TRBJ1-2; d_gene: TRBD1; v_gene: TRBV27; abundance: -; CDR3nt: TGTGCCAGCAGTTACAGGGGGCTCTATGGCTACACCTTC; CDR3aa: CASSYRGLYGYTF
j_gene: TRBJ2-3; d_gene: TRBD2; v_gene: TRBV10-3; abundance: -; CDR3nt: TGTGCCAACGGGGGGAACACAGATACGCAGTATTTT; CDR3aa: CANGGNTDTQYF
j_gene: TRBJ1-1; d_gene: -; v_gene: TRBV5-6; abundance: -; CDR3nt: TGTGCCAGCAGCCCTGGCGGGACCCACGGTGCTGAAGCTTTCTTT; CDR3aa: CASSPGGTHGAEAFF
j_gene: TRBJ1-1; d_gene: -; v_gene: TRBV18; abundance: -; CDR3nt: TGTGCCAGCTCACGTGAAGAGGCGATCAACACTGAAGCTTTCTTT; CDR3aa: CASSREEAINTEAFF
j_gene: TRBJ2-7; d_gene: TRBD1; v_gene: TRBV19; abundance: -; CDR3nt: TGTGCCAGTAGTATAGTAGGGGGCGCCGAGCAGTACTTC; CDR3aa: CASSIVGGAEQYF
j_gene: TRBJ1-6; d_gene: -; v_gene: TRBV28; abundance: -; CDR3nt: TGTGCCAGCAGTTTAGGCAGCCTTTATAATTCACCCCTCCACTTT; CDR3aa: CASSLGSLYNSPLHF
j_gene: TRBJ2-5; d_gene: TRBD2; v_gene: TRBV5-1; abundance: -; CDR3nt: TGCGCCAGCAGCTTTGGAATCACTAGCGGGAAGACCCAGTACTTC; CDR3aa: CASSFGITSGKTQYF
j_gene: TRBJ2-1; d_gene: -; v_gene: TRBV30; abundance: -; CDR3nt: TGTGCCTGGAGGGGCGACGGGACGGGGAATGAGCAGTTCTTC; CDR3aa: CAWRGDGTGNEQFF
j_gene: TRBJ2-2; d_gene: TRBD2; v_gene: TRBV30; abundance: -; CDR3nt: TGTGCCTGGAGTGTACTAGCGCTTACCGGGGAGCTGTTTTTT; CDR3aa: CAWSVLALTGELFF
j_gene: TRBJ1-5; d_gene: -; v_gene: TRBV2; abundance: -; CDR3nt: TGTGCCAGCAGTACAGACGGGGGTAGCAATCAGCCCCAGCATTTT; CDR3aa: CASSTDGGSNQPQHF
j_gene: TRBJ1-1; d_gene: -; v_gene: TRBV25-1; abundance: -; CDR3nt: TGTGCCAGCAGTGAGAGGACGAGCACTGAAGCTTTCTTT; CDR3aa: CASSERTSTEAFF
j_gene: TRBJ1-2; d_gene: -; v_gene: TRBV5-6; abundance: -; CDR3nt: TGTGCCAGCAGCTCTCTAAACTATGGCTACACCTTC; CDR3aa: CASSSLNYGYTF
j_gene: TRBJ2-6; d_gene: -; v_gene: TRBV11-2; abundance: -; CDR3nt: TGTGCCAGCCCTATTCGTAGCTCTGGGGCCAACGTCCTGACTTTC; CDR3aa: CASPIRSSGANVLTF
j_gene: TRBJ2-7; d_gene: -; v_gene: TRBV6-5; abundance: -; CDR3nt: TGTGCCAGCAGTTACTCGATTAGCGGCGTCTCCTACGAGCAGTACTTC; CDR3aa: CASSYSISGVSYEQYF
j_gene: TRBJ2-2; d_gene: TRBD2; v_gene: TRBV4-1; abundance: -; CDR3nt: TGCGCCAGCAGCCAACCTAGCGGGGCTTACACCGGGGAGCTGTTTTTT; CDR3aa: CASSQPSGAYTGELFF
j_gene: TRBJ2-1; d_gene: TRBD2; v_gene: TRBV10-2; abundance: -; CDR3nt: TGCGCCAGCAGGGAAAGGACTAGCGGAGCCTCCTACAATGAGCAGTTCTTC; CDR3aa: CASRERTSGASYNEQFF
j_gene: TRBJ1-6; d_gene: -; v_gene: TRBV11-2; abundance: -; CDR3nt: TGTGCCAGCAGCTCTACTGGACAGAATAATTCACCCCTCCACTTT; CDR3aa: CASSSTGQNNSPLHF
j_gene: TRBJ2-3; d_gene: TRBD2; v_gene: TRBV7-6; abundance: -; CDR3nt: TGTGCCAGCAGCTCCGTAGCGGGGAAGGGATTTGATACGCAGTATTTT; CDR3aa: CASSSVAGKGFDTQYF
j_gene: TRBJ2-7; d_gene: TRBD2; v_gene: TRBV6-6; abundance: -; CDR3nt: TGTGCCAGCAGTTACCGGGAGGAGAGACAAACCTACGAGCAGTACTTC; CDR3aa: CASSYREERQTYEQYF
j_gene: TRBJ2-5; d_gene: -; v_gene: TRBV5-4; abundance: -; CDR3nt: TGTGCCAGCAGCACGAGGGACCAAGAGACCCAGTACTTC; CDR3aa: CASSTRDQETQYF
j_gene: TRBJ1-5; d_gene: -; v_gene: TRBV5-1; abundance: -; CDR3nt: TGCGCCAGCAGCCCCTCCTTAGGACAGCCCAATCAGCCCCAGCATTTT; CDR3aa: CASSPSLGQPNQPQHF
j_gene: TRBJ2-7; d_gene: -; v_gene: TRBV11-2; abundance: once; CDR3nt: TGTGCCAGCAGCTCCGCCAGCTCCTACGAGCAGTACTTC; CDR3aa: CASSSASSYEQYF
j_gene: TRBJ2-5; d_gene: TRBD1; v_gene: TRBV10-3; abundance: -; CDR3nt: TGTGCCATCAGGCTCGGGACAGGGGATGGTGGAGAGACCCAGTACTTC; CDR3aa: CAIRLGTGDGGETQYF
j_gene: TRBJ1-2; d_gene: -; v_gene: TRBV10-3; abundance: -; CDR3nt: TGTGCCATCAGTGTAAGAGACGGGGGCTATGGCTACACCTTC; CDR3aa: CAISVRDGGYGYTF
j_gene: TRBJ1-4; d_gene: -; v_gene: TRBV15; abundance: -; CDR3nt: TGTGCCACCGCCAAGAGGCAAACACCCTTTGCAACTAATGAAAAACTGTTTTTT; CDR3aa: CATAKRQTPFATNEKLFF
j_gene: TRBJ2-3; d_gene: -; v_gene: TRBV11-2; abundance: -; CDR3nt: TGTGCCAGCAGGGGGCTAGATACGCAGTATTTT; CDR3aa: CASRGLDTQYF
j_gene: TRBJ1-4; d_gene: -; v_gene: TRBV6-5; abundance: once; CDR3nt: TGTGCCAGCAGTTACACCGGGGTCGGCAATGAAAAACTGTTTTTT; CDR3aa: CASSYTGVGNEKLFF
j_gene: TRBJ2-5; d_gene: TRBD2; v_gene: TRBV5-1; abundance: -; CDR3nt: TGCGCCAGCAGCCCCGGAGTGAGCGGGGGGGCCGGGGAGACCCAGTACTTC; CDR3aa: CASSPGVSGGAGETQYF
j_gene: TRBJ1-2; d_gene: -; v_gene: TRBV19; abundance: -; CDR3nt: TGTGCCAGTACCCCCGGGGGGGGACGGACTAGAGTCTATGGCTACACCTTC; CDR3aa: CASTPGGGRTRVYGYTF
j_gene: TRBJ2-3; d_gene: -; v_gene: TRBV25-1; abundance: -; CDR3nt: TGTGCCAGCAGTGAATTGGGGGCAGTCCCCACAGATACGCAGTATTTT; CDR3aa: CASSELGAVPTDTQYF
j_gene: TRBJ2-7; d_gene: TRBD2; v_gene: TRBV6-6; abundance: -; CDR3nt: TGTGCCAGCAGACTATATAGCGGGGGGGCCTACGAGCAGTACTTC; CDR3aa: CASRLYSGGAYEQYF